What follows describes a single T cell receptor (beta chain). As processed by the authors: Reference gene primers were amplified, and this amplification served to estimate nucleated cell counts. Sequenced by immunoSEQ multiplex PCR; TCRdb stores in-frame clones only, minus some. V and J calls and clone size are copied from that table; D and trimming were computed from the DNA. The profile covers just over 350,000 clones, with 65% to 90% appearing a single time and under 8.5% taken by the ten largest. The data were taken from a study of blood T cell repertoires in COVID-19. Whole-study context: Sites in the United States, Italy and Spain provided acute and convalescent COVID-19 samples. PBMCs, B-cell-depleted T cells, or T cells provided the cDNA or gDNA that made up the material.

Germline-derived CDR1 and CDR2 are MNHEY and SVGAGI. This CDR3 is built from 15 residues. The V segment lost 6 bases and the J segment 1 base; nucleotides outside the gene matches: 8. This chain links TRBV6-5 with TRBJ2-7; 8 bases fit TRBD1. The material sequenced was peripheral blood. The sequence was collected from a woman aged 60-70 years with COVID-19, enrolled during active disease. The CDR3 is CASRKTGTGSYEQYF. CDR3 in DNA: TGTGCCAGCAGAAAAACCGGGACAGGATCCTACGAGCAGTACTTC.